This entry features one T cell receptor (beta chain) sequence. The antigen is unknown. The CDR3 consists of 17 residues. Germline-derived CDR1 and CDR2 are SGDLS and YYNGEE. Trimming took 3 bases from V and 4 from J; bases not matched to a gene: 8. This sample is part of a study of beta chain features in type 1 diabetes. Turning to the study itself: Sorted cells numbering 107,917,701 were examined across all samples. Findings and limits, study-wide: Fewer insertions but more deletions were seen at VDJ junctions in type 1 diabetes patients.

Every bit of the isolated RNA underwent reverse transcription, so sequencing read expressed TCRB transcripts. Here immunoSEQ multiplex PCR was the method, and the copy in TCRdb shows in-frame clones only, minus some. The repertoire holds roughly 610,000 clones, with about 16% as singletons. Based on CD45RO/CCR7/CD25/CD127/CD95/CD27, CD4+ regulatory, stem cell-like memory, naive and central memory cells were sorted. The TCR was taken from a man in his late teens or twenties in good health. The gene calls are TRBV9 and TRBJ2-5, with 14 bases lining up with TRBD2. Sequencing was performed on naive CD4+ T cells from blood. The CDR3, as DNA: TGTGCCAGCAGCGCCCTGACTAGCGGGAGGGCGGTAGAGACCCAGTACTTC. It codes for CASSALTSGRAVETQYF.